The next 17 T cell receptor beta chains were all read from a single sample in a study of control samples from healthy donors and cancer patients. Data came from immunoSEQ multiplex PCR; TCRdb stores just in-frame clones and leaves some out. The sample comprises 120,000 or so clones, almost 95% of which are singletons, and 0.5% to 0.7% rests with the top ten. Sequenced sample: PBMCs. Source of these receptors: a man older than 75 with head and neck cancer.

The chain recombines TRBV19 with TRBJ1-6; D is possibly TRBD1 (6 bases). The germline V gene encodes CDR1 LNHDA and CDR2 SQIVND (reference sequence). CDR3 length: 19 residues. Trimming removed 0 bases from V and 0 bases from J, with 15 bases in between. This CDR3 reads CASSIEGPGQFSYNSPLHF. For the CDR3, the DNA is TGTGCCAGTAGTATAGAGGGGCCGGGACAATTCTCCTATAATTCACCCCTCCACTTT.

The J gene is TRBJ2-7, the V gene TRBV6-2 or TRBV6-3; 10 nucleotides align to TRBD1. CDR1 is MNHEY and CDR2 is SVGEGT in the germline V gene. This CDR3 is 14 amino acids long. Trimming removed 0 bases from V and 8 bases from J; junction bases left unmatched: 4. DNA of the CDR3: TGTGCCAGCAGTTACTCGGGACAGGGGACGCAGCAGTACTTC. Encoded protein: CASSYSGQGTQQYF.

The CDR3 bases are TGTGCCAGTAGTTTCACAGGTTCTAGCTCCTATAATTCACCCCTCCACTTT. This sequence encodes CASSFTGSSSYNSPLHF. The chain links TRBV19 to TRBJ1-6, with a weak D call TRBD1 (5 bases). The CDR3 runs 17 residues. Germline V CDR1 and CDR2: LNHDA, SQIVND (reference sequence). Trimming stripped 5 bases from V and 0 bases from J, with 14 bases between.

This rearrangement joins TRBV12-3 or TRBV12-4 to TRBJ1-2, with D possibly matching TRBD1 (6 bases). V gave up 5 bases and J gave up 5 bases, with 12 bases separating them. The CDR3 sequence is 13 residues long. This CDR3 is CASSATGPYGYTF. In DNA form, the CDR3 reads TGTGCCAGCAGTGCGACAGGACCGTATGGCTACACCTTC.

The chain recombines TRBV30 with TRBJ1-2; D is ambiguous. Germline loops: CDR1 GTSNPN, CDR2 SVGIG (reference sequence). Trimming removed 4 bases from V and 7 bases from J, with 10 bases in between. The CDR3 extends over 11 amino acids. In nucleotides, the CDR3 is TGTGCCTGGATCCCAGTTGGTGGCTACACCTTC. This sequence encodes CAWIPVGGYTF. Complete variable domain (other parts from reference TRBV30 and TRBJ1-2): SQTIHQWPATLVQPVGSPLSLECTVEGTSNPNLYWYRQAAGRGLQLLFYSVGIGQISSEVPQNLSASRPQDRQFILSSKKLLLSDSGFYLCAWIPVGGYTFGSGTRLTVV.

This clone was detected only once. One end of the junction varies from germline; a read error may be responsible. The gene calls are TRBV11-2 and TRBJ2-7, with D perhaps TRBD1 (5 bases). The CDR3 is 13 amino acids. Germline CDR1 is SGHAT and CDR2 is FQNNGV. The CDR3 nucleotides read TGTGCCAGCAGCTTAGATTTAGGCAGGGTTTTCGTCTTC. This translates into CASSLDLGRVFVF.

As DNA, the CDR3 is TGCGCCAGCAGCCAAGTACGCAGGGGGCAAGGCTACACCTTC. Translated, it gives CASSQVRRGQGYTF. The V and J genes are TRBV4-1 and TRBJ1-2; 8 bases line up with TRBD1. This CDR3 region has 14 residues. In germline, CDR1 is MGHRA, CDR2 YSYEKL. V trimming: 1 base; J trimming: 8 bases; junction bases outside the gene matches: 6.

The V gene is TRBV5-4, the J gene TRBJ1-2; possibly TRBD1 for D (6 bases). The germline V and J ends were trimmed by 4 bases and 2 bases, with 9 bases remaining between them. The CDR3 totals 13 residues. Germline CDR1 is SGHNT and CDR2 is YYREEE (reference sequence). In nucleotides, the CDR3 is TGTGCCAGCAGCCCCCAGGGGAACTATGGCTACACCTTC. Amino acids: CASSPQGNYGYTF. The full variable domain, its missing parts supplied by reference TRBV5-4 and TRBJ1-2, is ETGVTQSPTHLIKTRGQQVTLRCSSQSGHNTVSWYQQALGQGPQFIFQYYREEENGRGNFPPRFSGLQFPNYSSELNVNALELDDSALYLCASSPQGNYGYTFGSGTRLTVV.

The CDR3 DNA is TGTGCCAGCAAGATTGGACAGGGAGGCAATCAGCCCCAGCATTTT. Its translation is CASKIGQGGNQPQHF. The chain recombines TRBV6-5 with TRBJ1-5; TRBD1 matches 8 bases. CDR3 size: 15 residues. V was clipped by 7 bases and J by 2 bases; unmatched bases: 7. The V gene's germline CDR1 is MNHEY and CDR2 SVGAGI.

The rearrangement links TRBV5-1 to TRBJ1-4; TRBD1 matches at 10 bases. The CDR3 contains 15 residues. Germline CDR1 reads SGHRS; CDR2 reads YFSETQ. V lost 6 bases, J lost 5 bases, and 7 bases stayed unmatched. CDR3 nucleotide sequence: TGCGCCAGCAAGGGACAGGGGATTCCCAATGAAAAACTGTTTTTT. Translation gives CASKGQGIPNEKLFF.

The V gene is TRBV6-5, the J gene TRBJ2-7, with TRBD2 matching 13 bases. The CDR3 consists of 15 residues. J gave up 6 bases and V 6 bases, and 8 bases lay outside the gene matches. Germline V gene lookup returns CDR1 MNHEY and CDR2 SVGAGI. The CDR3 loop reads CASSLGLAGVTEQYF. CDR3 bases: TGTGCCAGCAGCCTCGGACTAGCGGGAGTCACCGAGCAGTACTTC.

In this sample, this clone turned up once. The V and J genes are TRBV27 and TRBJ1-6; TRBD1 matches at 7 bases. The CDR3 totals 14 residues. CDR1 and CDR2 (germline): MNHEY, SMNVEV (reference sequence). The junction had 11 bases not matched to a gene; V was cut back by 7 bases and J by 11 bases. CDR3 residues: CASTSNRGLAPLHF. Written as DNA, the CDR3 is TGTGCCAGCACCTCGAACAGGGGTCTGGCACCCCTCCACTTT.

The chain carries TRBV5-1 and TRBJ2-7; TRBD1 agrees at 11 bases. This CDR3 comprises 13 residues. V dropped 4 bases and J dropped 6; count of bases not matched to a gene: 3. Germline loops: CDR1 SGHRS, CDR2 YFSETQ. The CDR3 DNA follows: TGCGCCAGCAGCCTGGGACAGGGGGGCGAGCAGTACTTC. Amino acids: CASSLGQGGEQYF.

The gene calls are TRBV5-1 and TRBJ2-1, with 9 nucleotides matching TRBD2. Trimming took 5 bases from V and 10 from J; bases not matched to a gene: 7. Germline CDR1 is SGHRS and CDR2 is YFSETQ. The CDR3 is made up of 13 amino acids. DNA of the CDR3: TGCGCCAGCAGACGGACTAGCGCCCCAGAGCAGTTCTTC. Translation gives CASRRTSAPEQFF.

The rearrangement uses TRBV16 and TRBJ1-5; D not resolved. Germline assignment: CDR1 KGHSY and CDR2 FQNENV. CDR3 length: 14 amino acids. V dropped 3 bases and J dropped 3 bases, with 9 bases sitting between them. In nucleotides, the CDR3 is TGTGCCAGCAGCCAGGGGAATGACAATCAGCCCCAGCATTTT. It specifies CASSQGNDNQPQHF.

The gene calls are TRBV28 and TRBJ2-5; D gene ambiguous. CDR1 is MDHEN, CDR2 SYDVKM, per germline. Trimming took off 3 bases at V and 5 bases at J, with 7 bases between the two ends. CDR3 length equals 12 residues. DNA for the CDR3: TGTGCCAGCAGTTTGGGCCAGGAGACCCAGTACTTC. It translates to CASSLGQETQYF. Using reference TRBV28 and TRBJ2-5 for the parts outside the CDR3, the full variable domain is DVKVTQSSRYLVKRTGEKVFLECVQDMDHENMFWYRQDPGLGLRLIYFSYDVKMKEKGDIPEGYSVSREKKERFSLILESASTNQTSMYLCASSLGQETQYFGPGTRLLVL.

V is TRBV29-1 and J is TRBJ1-4, with D unresolved. Germline CDR1 reads SQVTM; CDR2 reads ANQGSEA. Trimming left V 3 bases short and J 8 bases short, with 7 bases between. The CDR3 is 11 amino acids. CDR3 sequence (DNA): TGCAGCGTTGAGAAGGACGAAAAACTGTTTTTT. It codes for CSVEKDEKLFF.